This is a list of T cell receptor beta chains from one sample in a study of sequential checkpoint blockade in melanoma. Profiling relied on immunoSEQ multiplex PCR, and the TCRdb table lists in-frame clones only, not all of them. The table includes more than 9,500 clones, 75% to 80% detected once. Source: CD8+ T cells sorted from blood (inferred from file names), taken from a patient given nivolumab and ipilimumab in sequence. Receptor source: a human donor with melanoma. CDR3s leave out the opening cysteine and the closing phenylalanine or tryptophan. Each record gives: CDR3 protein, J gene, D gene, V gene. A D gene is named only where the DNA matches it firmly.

CDR3aa: ASSQDGSRYNEQF
j_gene: TRBJ2-1
d_gene: .
v_gene: TRBV4-3

CDR3aa: SVDVGQTYNEQF
j_gene: TRBJ2-1
d_gene: TRBD1
v_gene: TRBV29-1

CDR3aa: ATGAPYNEQF
j_gene: TRBJ2-1
d_gene: .
v_gene: TRBV28

CDR3aa: ASGGLWAPLH
j_gene: TRBJ1-6
d_gene: .
v_gene: TRBV6-1

CDR3aa: ASSGTSGSNEQF
j_gene: TRBJ2-1
d_gene: TRBD2
v_gene: TRBV27

CDR3aa: ASSLLAYRTSGREDEQF
j_gene: TRBJ2-1
d_gene: TRBD2
v_gene: TRBV19

CDR3aa: ASSQNGHTIYEQY
j_gene: TRBJ2-7
d_gene: .
v_gene: TRBV27

CDR3aa: ASSPGTGNYEQY
j_gene: TRBJ2-7
d_gene: TRBD1
v_gene: TRBV27

CDR3aa: ASSQELAGTITDTQY
j_gene: TRBJ2-3
d_gene: TRBD2
v_gene: TRBV4-2

CDR3aa: ASSYSVRGARDEQF
j_gene: TRBJ2-1
d_gene: .
v_gene: TRBV6-5

CDR3aa: ASSLGLADPDTQY
j_gene: TRBJ2-3
d_gene: TRBD2
v_gene: TRBV5-8

CDR3aa: ASSTGGTSRHEQF
j_gene: TRBJ2-1
d_gene: TRBD2
v_gene: TRBV7-9

CDR3aa: ASSIDLAGGGEQF
j_gene: TRBJ2-1
d_gene: TRBD2
v_gene: TRBV19

CDR3aa: ASSSRTSGTDTQY
j_gene: TRBJ2-3
d_gene: TRBD2
v_gene: TRBV13

CDR3aa: ASIGQGAHGYT
j_gene: TRBJ1-2
d_gene: TRBD1
v_gene: TRBV4-1

CDR3aa: ASSPLRGWNTGELF
j_gene: TRBJ2-2
d_gene: .
v_gene: TRBV27

CDR3aa: ASSHDPPRDRLNEQF
j_gene: TRBJ2-1
d_gene: TRBD1
v_gene: TRBV23-1

CDR3aa: ASSYLAGAGDGSYEQY
j_gene: TRBJ2-7
d_gene: TRBD2
v_gene: TRBV5-5

CDR3aa: ASSGGGGRLYNEQF
j_gene: TRBJ2-1
d_gene: TRBD2
v_gene: TRBV9

CDR3aa: ASSLSTGSGNTIY
j_gene: TRBJ1-3
d_gene: TRBD1
v_gene: TRBV11-2

CDR3aa: ASSISSTGSQPQH
j_gene: TRBJ1-5
d_gene: .
v_gene: TRBV19

CDR3aa: ASSQARDSSYNEQF
j_gene: TRBJ2-1
d_gene: .
v_gene: TRBV11-3

CDR3aa: ASSLGTSPNNEQF
j_gene: TRBJ2-1
d_gene: TRBD2
v_gene: TRBV6-5

CDR3aa: ASSLPWLDLRTGANTEAF
j_gene: TRBJ1-1
d_gene: TRBD1
v_gene: TRBV28

CDR3aa: ASSLQGAGFTEAF
j_gene: TRBJ1-1
d_gene: TRBD1
v_gene: TRBV11-2

CDR3aa: ASSQKNSARSYEQY
j_gene: TRBJ2-7
d_gene: .
v_gene: TRBV4-1

CDR3aa: ASRPGTSIPGTTGELF
j_gene: TRBJ2-2
d_gene: TRBD2
v_gene: TRBV11-2

CDR3aa: SAGLQGGETQY
j_gene: TRBJ2-5
d_gene: .
v_gene: TRBV29-1

CDR3aa: ASSQDPGLSEQF
j_gene: TRBJ2-1
d_gene: .
v_gene: TRBV4-1

CDR3aa: ASSQGEDRGLTYEQY
j_gene: TRBJ2-7
d_gene: TRBD1
v_gene: TRBV4-2

CDR3aa: ASSPMGPGAQETQY
j_gene: TRBJ2-5
d_gene: .
v_gene: TRBV7-9

CDR3aa: ASSLVPGGAYNEQF
j_gene: TRBJ2-1
d_gene: TRBD1
v_gene: TRBV5-1

CDR3aa: ASSRQGRMWDQPQH
j_gene: TRBJ1-5
d_gene: TRBD1
v_gene: TRBV19

CDR3aa: ASSSTGYEQY
j_gene: TRBJ2-7
d_gene: .
v_gene: TRBV11-2

CDR3aa: ASSPHGRGPDTQY
j_gene: TRBJ2-3
d_gene: TRBD2
v_gene: TRBV11-3

CDR3aa: ASSQVIGLAATYEQY
j_gene: TRBJ2-7
d_gene: TRBD2
v_gene: TRBV4-1

CDR3aa: ASSPKGQNEKLF
j_gene: TRBJ1-4
d_gene: TRBD1
v_gene: TRBV7-9

CDR3aa: ASSLGAGGSYEQY
j_gene: TRBJ2-7
d_gene: .
v_gene: TRBV5-4

CDR3aa: ASSRYGGSYNEQF
j_gene: TRBJ2-1
d_gene: .
v_gene: TRBV19

CDR3aa: ASSSLTGGHGELF
j_gene: TRBJ2-2
d_gene: TRBD1
v_gene: TRBV27